This section outlines one T cell receptor beta chain sequence together with its context. What it recognizes is unknown. The data are from a study of CXCR3-negative and CXCR3-positive naive CD8 T cells. cDNA libraries for TRB were generated by 5' RACE incorporating UMI labels. TCRdb reprocessed the 5' RACE reads, keeping one entry per CDR3 protein, no DNA. The listing contains fewer than 90,000 distinct CDR3 sequences. The germline V gene encodes CDR1 SGHRS and CDR2 YFSETQ. The CDR3 has 15 amino acids. General study findings and limits: Each naive subset displayed comparably high diversity, whereas memory CD8+ cells displayed much lower diversity. Researchers report that CXCR3-positive naive cells carry more hydrophobic TRB CDR3s than CXCR3-negative naive cells.

This sequence originates from a human donor in good health. Some clones in this sample may be carry-over from other donors' samples. The chain employs TRBV5-1 and TRBJ2-7; lacking DNA, the TRBD2 call made by TCRdb goes unchecked. Sequencing input: naive CXCR3+ CD8+ T cells from blood. Described subset: CD45RO-CCR7+CD27+CD95- naive CD8+ T cells expressing CXCR3 (TNR3+). CDR3 loop: CASSGGQASVYEQYF.